A single sample is the source of the 21 T cell receptor beta chains below, sequenced in a study of T cells in Graves' hyperthyroidism and ophthalmopathy. TCR beta CDR3 regions were amplified from RNA. The study used the HTBI primer set for a first-round RT-PCR of the TCR CDR3. TCRdb reprocessed the multiplex PCR reads with MiXCR, giving one entry per CDR3 protein. The table lists about 560,000 distinct CDR3 sequences, 15% to 20% of them singletons. Input material: blood. The source is a woman in her late teens or twenties with Graves' hyperthyroidism.

In regard to this clonotype: This sequence may be a read error, since a much larger clone differs from it by one base. The rearrangement links TRBV20-1 to TRBJ2-5, with 10 nucleotides matching TRBD2. In germline, CDR1 is DFQATT, CDR2 SNEGSKA (reference sequence). The CDR3 sequence is 16 residues long. This CDR3 reads CSARRKGTSAQETPYF. CDR3 coding DNA: TGCAGTGCTAGACGAAAAGGGACTAGCGCCCAAGAGACCCCGTACTTC.

This clonotype was counted ten times or more. The CDR3 sequence: CASGASFNYGYTF. The CDR3, as DNA: TGTGCCAGCGGGGCAAGCTTCAACTATGGCTACACCTTC. The gene calls are TRBV2 and TRBJ1-2; possibly TRBD1 for D (5 bases). Deletions cut 8 bases from V and 2 bases from J, with 12 bases between. The CDR3 is 13 amino acids. Germline values: CDR1 SNHLY, CDR2 FYNNEI.

This clonotype was observed a few times. CDR3 region: CSSGTGSQETQYF. Written as DNA, the CDR3 is TGCAGCTCCGGGACGGGTTCCCAAGAGACCCAGTACTTC. The chain recombines TRBV29-1 with TRBJ2-5, with D perhaps matching TRBD1 or TRBD2 (5 bases each). The ends were cut back, 8 bases at V and 1 base at J, with 14 bases in the middle. The CDR3 has 13 amino acids. From germline, CDR1 is SQVTM and CDR2 ANQGSEA.

This clonotype was observed a handful of times. At one end, the junction sequence differs from germline, possibly due to a read error. The rearrangement links TRBV28 to TRBJ2-7, with 12 bases fitting TRBD2. The CDR3 contains 16 residues. Germline CDR1 is MDHEN and CDR2 is SYDVKM. The CDR3 loop is CAGRTTSGRNWYEQYF. The CDR3 DNA is TGTGCCGGCAGAACAACTAGCGGGAGGAACTGGTACGAGCAGTACTTC.

This clonotype was picked up a small number of times. The rearrangement joins TRBV4-2 to TRBJ2-5; D is ambiguous. Trimming took 3 bases from V and 5 from J, leaving 22 bases between them. The CDR3 sequence is 17 residues long. CDR1 and CDR2 from the germline V gene are LGHNA and YNFKEQ. CDR3 sequence (DNA): TGTGCCAGCAGCCATATTCGGTCTAACTCGGGTGGGGAGACCCAGTACTTC. It yields the protein CASSHIRSNSGGETQYF.

In its sample, this clonotype was seen a few times. This chain uses TRBV20-1 with TRBJ2-2; 11 nucleotides line up with TRBD2. V gave up 7 bases and J gave up 7 bases; unmatched junction bases: 5. The germline CDR1 and CDR2 sequences are DFQATT and SNEGSKA (reference sequence). CDR3 length: 13 amino acids. The CDR3 region is CSVSGGGVGELFF. The CDR3, as DNA: TGCAGTGTTAGCGGGGGGGGTGTCGGGGAGCTGTTTTTT.

In this sample, this clonotype turned up many times. The J gene is TRBJ1-4, the V gene TRBV5-1; D gene unclear. The V and J ends lost 5 bases and 0 bases respectively, with 11 bases between them. The CDR3 consists of 15 residues. Germline assignment: CDR1 SGHRS and CDR2 YFSETQ. DNA for the CDR3: TGCGCCAGCAGGGCGTCCGCGGCAACTAATGAAAAACTGTTTTTT. Amino acid sequence: CASRASAATNEKLFF.

This clonotype was counted between two and nine times. The V call is TRBV6-1, the J call TRBJ2-5, with D hard to call. Germline V CDR1 and CDR2: MNHNS, SASEGT. This CDR3 contains 15 residues. V was clipped by 1 base and J by 4 bases, with 13 bases between them. CDR3 in DNA: TGTGCCAGCAGTGAAGTGCTAGGGAAGCGAGAGACCCAGTACTTC. The encoded protein is CASSEVLGKRETQYF.

This clonotype occurred a few times. The CDR3 is CASSLGRTSGFTDTQYF. The CDR3, as DNA: TGCGCCAGCAGCTTGGGTCGGACTAGCGGCTTCACAGATACGCAGTATTTT. V gene TRBV5-1 combines with J gene TRBJ2-3, with TRBD2 identical over 10 bases. The junction had 6 bases not matched to a gene; V was cut back by 0 bases and J by 2 bases. The CDR3 runs 17 residues. Germline-derived CDR1 and CDR2 are SGHRS and YFSETQ.

This clonotype showed up many times. The chain has TRBV20-1 and TRBJ1-1; D gene uncertain. The ends were cut back, 7 bases at V and 0 bases at J, with 12 bases in the middle. Germline CDR1 and CDR2: DFQATT and SNEGSKA (reference sequence). CDR3 length: 13 residues. CDR3 sequence reads: CSVSAGMNTEAFF. In DNA, the CDR3 is TGCAGTGTTTCAGCGGGGATGAACACTGAAGCTTTCTTT.

This clonotype occurred many times. The J gene is TRBJ2-7, the V gene TRBV7-2; 10 bases are a match to TRBD2. This CDR3 contains 17 residues. CDR1 SGHTA and CDR2 FQGNSA come from the germline V gene. Trimming removed 1 base from V and 0 bases from J; junction bases left unmatched: 6. CDR3 sequence reads: CASSLDRPSGSSYEQYF. DNA for the CDR3: TGTGCCAGCAGCTTAGATCGTCCTAGCGGGAGCTCCTACGAGCAGTACTTC.

In this sample, this clonotype turned up a few times. V gene TRBV5-1 combines with J gene TRBJ1-2; possible D gene TRBD1, 6 bases. CDR1 and CDR2 from the germline V gene are SGHRS and YFSETQ. This CDR3 comprises 17 residues. Trimming left V 6 bases short and J 0 bases short, with 21 bases between. This CDR3 reads CASKMLGGPLANYGYTF. CDR3 sequence (DNA): TGCGCCAGCAAGATGCTCGGGGGCCCTTTAGCTAACTATGGCTACACCTTC.

This clonotype was observed many times. The chain has TRBV12-3 or TRBV12-4 and TRBJ1-1, with D maybe TRBD1 (6 bases). There are 14 residues in the CDR3. V was pared by 2 bases and J by 6 bases, with 13 bases between. The CDR3 sequence is CASSLPGAGAEAFF. CDR3 coding DNA: TGTGCCAGCAGTTTACCGGGGGCTGGGGCTGAAGCTTTCTTT.

At least ten counts were recorded for this clonotype. CDR3 DNA sequence: TGTGCCAGCAGGACTACGGCCAAAAACATTCAGTACTTC. Its protein is CASRTTAKNIQYF. V is TRBV28 and J is TRBJ2-4; tentatively, D is TRBD2 (5 bases). Trimming left V 6 bases short and J 1 base short, with 7 bases between. The CDR3 is 13 residues long. Germline V CDR1 and CDR2: MDHEN, SYDVKM.

V gene TRBV19 combines with J gene TRBJ1-1, with TRBD1 as a possible D gene (5 bases). Germline CDR1 is LNHDA and CDR2 is SQIVND (reference sequence). CDR3 length equals 14 residues. Trimming shortened V by 1 base and J by 6 bases, and 12 bases separated the two germline ends. The CDR3, as DNA: TGTGCCAGTAGTATAGGGGGGGAAGTGGCTGAAGCTTTCTTT. Translating gives CASSIGGEVAEAFF. Together with reference TRBV19 and TRBJ1-1, the CDR3 gives the full variable domain: DGGITQSPKYLFRKEGQNVTLSCEQNLNHDAMYWYRQDPGQGLRLIYYSQIVNDFQKGDIAEGYSVSREKKESFPLTVTSAQKNPTAFYLCASSIGGEVAEAFFGQGTRLTVV.

The table lists this clonotype with a few counts. The V and J genes are TRBV10-2 and TRBJ2-1; 7 bases align to TRBD2. The V segment lost 6 bases and the J segment 9 bases; nucleotides outside the gene matches: 14. Per germline, CDR1 WSHSY and CDR2 SAAADI. CDR3 length: 15 amino acids. CDR3 DNA sequence: TGCGCCAGCAGCTCTTGGCGGGGGTACGGCGGTGAGCAGTTCTTC. The encoded protein is CASSSWRGYGGEQFF.

This chain joins TRBV27 and TRBJ1-1; D unresolved. Germline V gene sequence: CDR1 MNHEY, CDR2 SMNVEV (reference sequence). The CDR3 has 13 residues. The germline V and J ends were trimmed by 3 bases and 3 bases, with 8 bases remaining between them. CDR3 amino acids: CASSFRRDTEAFF. The CDR3, as DNA: TGTGCCAGCAGTTTTCGGAGGGACACTGAAGCTTTCTTT.

This clonotype was picked up one time. The chain has TRBV28 and TRBJ2-7, with unresolved D. The CDR3 consists of 15 residues. CDR1 and CDR2 (germline): MDHEN, SYDVKM. Trimming pared 3 bases from V and 1 base from J, leaving 13 bases between. CDR3 protein: CASSLMGIGSYEQYF. The CDR3 DNA reads TGTGCCAGCAGTTTGATGGGTATTGGGTCCTACGAGCAGTACTTC. Supplemented by reference TRBV28 and TRBJ2-7, the full variable domain reads DVKVTQSSRYLVKRTGEKVFLECVQDMDHENMFWYRQDPGLGLRLIYFSYDVKMKEKGDIPEGYSVSREKKERFSLILESASTNQTSMYLCASSLMGIGSYEQYFGPGTRLTVT.

The rearrangement links TRBV19 to TRBJ2-1; 14 bases align to TRBD2. J lost 9 bases, V lost 5 bases, and 6 bases had no gene match. This CDR3 is 15 amino acids long. Germline loops: CDR1 LNHDA, CDR2 SQIVND (reference sequence). Written as DNA, the CDR3 is TGTGCCAGTAGTCGTGGGACTAGCGGGAGCGCTGAGCAGTTCTTC. This sequence encodes CASSRGTSGSAEQFF.

This clonotype was seen repeatedly, ten times or more. V and J are TRBV27 and TRBJ2-2, with no clear D. CDR3 length: 13 amino acids. V was pared by 5 bases and J by 5 bases, with 9 bases between. CDR1 MNHEY and CDR2 SMNVEV come from the germline V gene (reference sequence). CDR3 loop: CASSRKATGELFF. The CDR3 coding sequence is TGTGCCAGCAGTCGAAAAGCGACCGGGGAGCTGTTTTTT.

Note on this clonotype: One base away lies a much larger clone, so this may be a sequencing read error. The CDR3 coding sequence is TGTGCCGGCAGCTTACGGCAAAACTACGAGCAGTACTTC. It is translated as CAGSLRQNYEQYF. V usage is TRBV7-9 and J usage is TRBJ2-7, with D uncertain. CDR3 size: 13 residues. CDR1 SEHNR and CDR2 FQNEAQ come from the germline V gene (reference sequence).